The 24 T cell receptor beta chains reported below all come from one sample, sequenced in a study of response to subunit inactivated influenza vaccine. In TCRdb, the RT-PCR reads were re-called with MiXCR into one record per CDR3 protein. The sample contains 800,000 or so distinct CDR3 sequences, about 20% of which appear only once. The source material was PBMCs from blood, sampled more than 4 days after vaccination. The receptors here all came from a man aged 45-60 years who received an inactivated influenza vaccine.

The J gene is TRBJ2-2, the V gene TRBV10-3; D call uncertain. The CDR3 runs to 12 residues. Germline values: CDR1 ENHRY, CDR2 SYGVKD. V gave up 3 bases and J gave up 7 bases, with 6 bases separating them. The CDR3 is CAISDSFGELFF. CDR3 bases: TGTGCCATCAGTGACAGCTTCGGGGAGCTGTTTTTT.

This clonotype was observed a few times. CDR3 sequence reads: CASSQVRSGSGTGELFF. The CDR3 DNA is TGCGCCAGCAGCCAAGTCAGAAGTGGCAGTGGTACCGGGGAGCTGTTTTTT. The chain carries TRBV4-3 and TRBJ2-2; D is unresolved. Deletions cut 1 base from V and 5 bases from J, with 17 bases between. Germline V gene data show CDR1 as LGHNA and CDR2 as YSLEER. The CDR3 covers 17 residues.

In its sample, this clonotype was seen a few times. V gene TRBV20-1 combines with J gene TRBJ2-7; D not certain. The germline V and J ends were trimmed by 5 bases and 3 bases, with 17 bases remaining between them. Germline values: CDR1 DFQATT, CDR2 SNEGSKA (reference sequence). CDR3 size: 14 residues. The CDR3 loop is CSAPSQNPNYEQYF. The CDR3 nucleotides are TGCAGTGCTCCCTCGCAGAACCCAAACTACGAGCAGTACTTC.

In its sample, this clonotype was seen a few times. V gene TRBV20-1 combines with J gene TRBJ2-1, with 7 bases fitting TRBD2. Unmatched junction bases numbered 5, after V lost 3 bases and J lost 3 bases. Germline CDR1 DFQATT, CDR2 SNEGSKA (reference sequence). The CDR3 has 14 amino acids. Written as DNA, the CDR3 is TGCAGTGCTAGTCGGCGGGAGCACTACAATGAGCAGTTCTTC. Its translation is CSASRREHYNEQFF.

The chain has TRBV10-3 and TRBJ2-5, with D uncertain. This CDR3 region has 16 residues. Per the germline V gene, CDR1 is ENHRY and CDR2 is SYGVKD. V lost 3 bases and J 2 bases, leaving 16 bases between the germline ends. The CDR3 region is CAISEDLGQMQETQYF. Written as DNA, the CDR3 is TGTGCCATCAGTGAAGATCTTGGGCAGATGCAAGAGACCCAGTACTTC.

The rearrangement links TRBV7-9 to TRBJ2-3; D is ambiguous. The germline V gene encodes CDR1 SEHNR and CDR2 FQNEAQ (reference sequence). Trimming pared 5 bases from V and 1 base from J, leaving 10 bases between. The CDR3 is 14 residues long. The CDR3: CASSLQIRTDTQYF. The CDR3 DNA sequence: TGTGCCAGCAGCCTCCAAATCCGCACAGATACGCAGTATTTT.

A few counts support this clonotype. A read error may account for a junction end that differs from germline. The rearrangement links TRBV7-7 to TRBJ2-5, with TRBD2 as a possible D gene (5 bases). Germline CDR1 reads SSHAT; CDR2 reads FNYEAQ (reference sequence). The CDR3 spans 16 residues. DNA for the CDR3: TGTGCTAGCAGCCGGGGAAGGGCTCTAAAAGGGGAGACCCAGTACTTC. Translating it yields CASSRGRALKGETQYF.

This clonotype was counted a few times. Here the CDR3 reads CASSYLRADTGELFF. The DNA of the CDR3 is TGTGCCAGCAGTTACTTGAGAGCGGATACCGGGGAGCTGTTTTTT. The chain links TRBV6-5 to TRBJ2-2; D is possibly TRBD2 (5 bases). The CDR3 covers 15 residues. From germline, CDR1 is MNHEY and CDR2 SVGAGI. With 1 base removed from V and 5 bases from J, the gap between germline ends came to 11 bases.

The table lists this clonotype with a few counts. V is TRBV20-1 and J is TRBJ1-5; 7 nucleotides line up with TRBD1. V dropped 6 bases and J dropped 0; count of bases not matched to a gene: 5. This CDR3 comprises 14 residues. CDR1 is DFQATT, CDR2 SNEGSKA, per germline (reference sequence). CDR3 in amino acids: CSAHKGASNQPQHF. The DNA for the CDR3 is TGCAGTGCCCACAAGGGGGCTAGCAATCAGCCCCAGCATTTT.

V gene TRBV5-1 combines with J gene TRBJ2-3; a possible D gene is TRBD2 (7 bases). The CDR3 runs 15 residues. From germline, CDR1 is SGHRS and CDR2 YFSETQ. The V end was cut by 3 bases, the J end by 2 bases, with 13 bases between. CDR3 sequence: CASSSRGLVTDTQYF. The DNA for the CDR3 is TGCGCCAGCAGCTCGCGGGGGCTCGTCACAGATACGCAGTATTTT.

The chain uses TRBV5-1 and TRBJ2-7; 7 nucleotides agree with TRBD1. The germline V gene encodes CDR1 SGHRS and CDR2 YFSETQ. This CDR3 has 14 residues. Germline trimming cut 5 bases from V and 0 bases from J; bases unmatched to any gene: 5. The CDR3 loop reads CASRSRGLSYEQYF. The CDR3 nucleotides are TGCGCCAGCAGATCAAGGGGGCTCTCCTACGAGCAGTACTTC. The variable domain in full, with the rest retrieved from reference TRBV5-1 and TRBJ2-7, is KAGVTQTPRYLIKTRGQQVTLSCSPISGHRSVSWYQQTPGQGLQFLFEYFSETQRNKGNFPGRFSGRQFSNSRSEMNVSTLELGDSALYLCASRSRGLSYEQYFGPGTRLTVT.

This clonotype was seen repeatedly, ten times or more. The chain uses TRBV4-3 and TRBJ1-2, with D maybe TRBD1 (5 bases). V gave up 0 bases and J gave up 7 bases, with 15 bases separating them. Per the germline V gene, CDR1 is LGHNA and CDR2 is YSLEER. The CDR3 length is 15 residues. CDR3: CASSQDQGRSGGYTF. Written as DNA, the CDR3 is TGCGCCAGCAGCCAAGACCAGGGAAGATCGGGTGGCTACACCTTC.

This clonotype has at least ten counts. The chain carries TRBV12-3 or TRBV12-4 and TRBJ2-1; a possible D gene is TRBD2 (5 bases). V was trimmed by 5 bases and J by 7 bases, leaving 12 bases between them. The CDR3 contains 13 residues. The CDR3 protein is CASSVGGLNEQFF. CDR3 in DNA: TGTGCCAGCAGTGTGGGCGGACTTAATGAGCAGTTCTTC.

The chain is built from TRBV10-3 and TRBJ2-7; 16 bases agree with TRBD2. The V gene's germline CDR1 is ENHRY and CDR2 SYGVKD. The CDR3 consists of 15 residues. V shed 7 bases and J 9 bases; nucleotides not matched to a gene: 9. The CDR3 reads CAINSGLAGGPGQYF. The CDR3 region has the DNA TGTGCCATCAATTCGGGACTAGCGGGAGGGCCGGGGCAGTACTTC.

This rearrangement joins TRBV4-2 to TRBJ1-1; D is uncertain. The CDR3 is made up of 15 amino acids. Germline values: CDR1 LGHNA, CDR2 YNFKEQ. With 3 bases removed from V and 1 base from J, the gap between germline ends came to 12 bases. As DNA, the CDR3 is TGTGCCAGCAGCCAGGGAGGAGCCCAGAACACTGAAGCTTTCTTT. This translates into CASSQGGAQNTEAFF.

This clonotype appeared a few times. The gene calls are TRBV3-1 and TRBJ2-1, with 7 bases that match TRBD2. The CDR3 is made up of 14 amino acids. V shed 4 bases, J shed 5 bases, and the junction held 5 bases outside the gene matches. Germline CDR1 reads LGHDT; CDR2 reads YNNKEL (reference sequence). CDR3 nucleotide sequence: TGTGCCAGCAGCCGGGACTATTACCACAATGAGCAGTTCTTC. Its protein product is CASSRDYYHNEQFF.

This chain connects TRBV12-3 or TRBV12-4 to TRBJ2-5; possible D gene TRBD1, 6 bases. The CDR3 is made up of 14 amino acids. Trimming cost V 7 bases and J 5 bases, with 17 bases left between them. In DNA form, the CDR3 reads TGTGCCAGCAAACAAAGGGGGTTGGGGGAGACCCAGTACTTC. Amino acid sequence: CASKQRGLGETQYF.

This clonotype was seen only a few times. V is TRBV11-2 and J is TRBJ2-7; D is unresolved. From germline, CDR1 is SGHAT and CDR2 FQNNGV. V lost 5 bases and J 2 bases, leaving 13 bases between the germline ends. The CDR3 totals 14 residues. CDR3 nucleotide sequence: TGTGCCAGCAGCAGCCCAACAAGGGCCTACGAGCAGTACTTC. This sequence encodes CASSSPTRAYEQYF.

This chain joins TRBV20-1 and TRBJ2-3, with no clear D. In germline, CDR1 is DFQATT, CDR2 SNEGSKA (reference sequence). Between the trimmed V and J ends, which lost 6 bases and 4 bases, there was a span of 17 bases. This CDR3 is built from 14 residues. CDR3 sequence reads: CSAIKTPWADTQYF. The CDR3 nucleotides read TGCAGTGCCATAAAAACGCCTTGGGCAGATACGCAGTATTTT.

This rearrangement joins TRBV6-2 or TRBV6-3 to TRBJ2-1; 10 positions match TRBD1. The CDR3 is made up of 17 amino acids. The germline V gene encodes CDR1 MNHEY and CDR2 SVGEGT. Trimming removed 2 bases from V and 5 bases from J; junction bases left unmatched: 9. CDR3 loop: CASSYVPGQGDNNEQFF. The CDR3 DNA sequence: TGTGCCAGCAGTTACGTCCCAGGACAGGGGGACAACAATGAGCAGTTCTTC.

This chain uses TRBV10-3 with TRBJ2-2; D gene unclear. CDR3 length equals 15 residues. Looked up from germline, CDR1 is ENHRY and CDR2 is SYGVKD. Trimming pared 0 bases from V and 2 bases from J, leaving 7 bases between. CDR3 in amino acids: CAISESVTNTGELFF. The DNA for the CDR3 is TGTGCCATCAGTGAGTCAGTTACCAACACCGGGGAGCTGTTTTTT.

This clonotype was seen just once. V usage is TRBV7-8 and J usage is TRBJ2-1; TRBD2 matches 13 bases. The V and J ends lost 4 bases and 2 bases, in that order; junction bases with no gene match: 5. This CDR3 spans 17 amino acids. Germline CDR1 SGHVS, CDR2 FQNEAQ. The CDR3 DNA follows: TGTGCCAGCAGCTCAACCGGGACTAGCGGGGCCTACAATGAGCAGTTCTTC. Protein: CASSSTGTSGAYNEQFF.

This clonotype was found many times. The rearrangement uses TRBV2 and TRBJ2-5; 12 bases map to TRBD1. With V trimmed by 6 bases and J by 6 bases, 23 bases remained unmatched. This CDR3 comprises 20 residues. Germline CDR1 is SNHLY and CDR2 is FYNNEI. In DNA, the CDR3 is TGTGCCAGCAGCCCCCGGGTGTCGGGACAGGGGGCAGGATTTAGAAAGACCCAGTACTTC. Its protein is CASSPRVSGQGAGFRKTQYF. The full variable domain, in which reference TRBV2 and TRBJ2-5 provide the parts outside the CDR3, is EPEVTQTPSHQVTQMGQEVILRCVPISNHLYFYWYRQILGQKVEFLVSFYNNEISEKSEIFDDQFSVERPDGSNFTLKIRSTKLEDSAMYFCASSPRVSGQGAGFRKTQYFGPGTRLLVL.

At least ten counts were recorded for this clonotype. The rearrangement joins TRBV20-1 to TRBJ2-3; no clear D gene. Germline loops: CDR1 DFQATT, CDR2 SNEGSKA (reference sequence). The CDR3 has 11 residues. The CDR3 reads CRSTTTDTQYF. CDR3 DNA: TGCAGGAGCACAACCACAGATACGCAGTATTTT.